Below, one T cell receptor (beta chain) is given with its context. The data were taken from a study of blood T cell repertoires in COVID-19. Turning to the study itself: Spain, Italy and the United States supplied samples that represented acute and convalescent COVID-19.

CDR1 and CDR2 (germline): SGHTA, FQGTGA. The V and J ends lost 5 bases and 8 bases, in that order; junction bases with no gene match: 12. The CDR3 extends over 15 amino acids. Original processing notes: Nucleated cell counts were estimated from reference gene primer amplification. Sequenced by immunoSEQ multiplex PCR; TCRdb stores in-frame clones only, minus some. The V and J calls and clone size are taken from that table; D and trimming were inferred from the DNA. This sample has 110,000 to 150,000 clones, with 70% to 90% found just once. The gene calls are TRBV7-3 and TRBJ2-1, with 7 positions matching TRBD2. The sequence came from a woman in her forties or fifties with acute or convalescent COVID-19. Source material: peripheral blood. CDR3 DNA sequence: TGTGCCAGCAGCCCGCGGGCGGGAGAAACCCATGAGCAGTTCTTC. Protein product: CASSPRAGETHEQFF.